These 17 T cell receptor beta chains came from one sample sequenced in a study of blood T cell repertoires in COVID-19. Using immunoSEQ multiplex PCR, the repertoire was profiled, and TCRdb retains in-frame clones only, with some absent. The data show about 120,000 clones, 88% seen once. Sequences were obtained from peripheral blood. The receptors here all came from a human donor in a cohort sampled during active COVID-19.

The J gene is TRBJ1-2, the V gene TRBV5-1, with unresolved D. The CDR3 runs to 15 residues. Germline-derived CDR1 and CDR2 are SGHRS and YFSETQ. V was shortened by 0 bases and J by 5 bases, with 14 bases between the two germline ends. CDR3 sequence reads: CASSLDPLVGYGYTF. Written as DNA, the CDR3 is TGCGCCAGCAGCTTGGACCCCCTGGTCGGGTATGGCTACACCTTC.

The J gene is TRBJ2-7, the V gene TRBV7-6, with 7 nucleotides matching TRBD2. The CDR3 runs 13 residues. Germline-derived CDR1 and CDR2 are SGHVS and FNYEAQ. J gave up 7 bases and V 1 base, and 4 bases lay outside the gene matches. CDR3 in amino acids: CASSLGWREEQYF. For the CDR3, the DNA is TGTGCCAGCAGCTTAGGATGGCGGGAGGAGCAGTACTTC.

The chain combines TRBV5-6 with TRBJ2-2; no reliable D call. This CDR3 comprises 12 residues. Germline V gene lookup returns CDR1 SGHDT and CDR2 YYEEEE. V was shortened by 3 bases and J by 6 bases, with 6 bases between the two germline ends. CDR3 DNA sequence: TGTGCCAGCAGCTGGGCGTCCGGGGAGCTGTTTTTT. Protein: CASSWASGELFF.

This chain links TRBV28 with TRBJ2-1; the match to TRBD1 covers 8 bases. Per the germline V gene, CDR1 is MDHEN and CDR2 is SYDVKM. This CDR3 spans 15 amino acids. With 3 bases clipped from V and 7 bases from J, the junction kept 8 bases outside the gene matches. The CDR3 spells CASSFRGQLKNEQFF. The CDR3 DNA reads TGTGCCAGCAGTTTCAGGGGGCAACTGAAGAATGAGCAGTTCTTC.

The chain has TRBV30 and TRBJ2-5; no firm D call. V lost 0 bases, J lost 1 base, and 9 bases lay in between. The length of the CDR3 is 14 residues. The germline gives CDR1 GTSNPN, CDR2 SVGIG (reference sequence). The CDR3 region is CAWSVKAGQETQYF. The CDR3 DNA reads TGTGCCTGGAGTGTAAAGGCAGGCCAAGAGACCCAGTACTTC.

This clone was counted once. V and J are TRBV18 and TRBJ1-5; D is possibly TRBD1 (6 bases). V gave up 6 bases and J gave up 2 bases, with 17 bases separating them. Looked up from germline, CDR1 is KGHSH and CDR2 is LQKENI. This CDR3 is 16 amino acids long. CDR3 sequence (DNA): TGTGCCAGCTCCATCCTGGGACCAGGGGGCAATCAGCCCCAGCATTTT. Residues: CASSILGPGGNQPQHF.

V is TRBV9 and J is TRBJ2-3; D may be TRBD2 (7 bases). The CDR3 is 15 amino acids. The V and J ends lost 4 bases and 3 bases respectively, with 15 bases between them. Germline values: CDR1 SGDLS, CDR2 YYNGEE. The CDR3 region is CASSPRGAFTDTQYF. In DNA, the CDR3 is TGTGCCAGCAGCCCACGGGGGGCCTTTACAGATACGCAGTATTTT.

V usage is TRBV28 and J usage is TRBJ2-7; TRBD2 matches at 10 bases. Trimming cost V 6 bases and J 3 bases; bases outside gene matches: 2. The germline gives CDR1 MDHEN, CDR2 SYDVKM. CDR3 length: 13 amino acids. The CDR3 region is CASSLAGDYEQYF. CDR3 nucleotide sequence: TGTGCCAGCAGCCTAGCGGGAGACTACGAGCAGTACTTC.

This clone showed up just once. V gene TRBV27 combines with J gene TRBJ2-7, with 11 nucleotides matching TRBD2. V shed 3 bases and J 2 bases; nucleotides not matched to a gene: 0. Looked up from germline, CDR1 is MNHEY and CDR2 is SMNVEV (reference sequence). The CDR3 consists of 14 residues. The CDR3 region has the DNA TGTGCCAGCAGTTTTAGCGGGAGGGCCTACGAGCAGTACTTC. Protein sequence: CASSFSGRAYEQYF.

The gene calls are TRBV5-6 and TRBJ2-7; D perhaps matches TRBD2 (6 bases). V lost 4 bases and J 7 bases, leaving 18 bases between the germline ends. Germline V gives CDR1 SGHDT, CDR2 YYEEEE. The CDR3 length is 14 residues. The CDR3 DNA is TGTGCCAGCAGCCTTGGAGGGTCGTCCTGGGAGCAGTACTTC. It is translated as CASSLGGSSWEQYF.

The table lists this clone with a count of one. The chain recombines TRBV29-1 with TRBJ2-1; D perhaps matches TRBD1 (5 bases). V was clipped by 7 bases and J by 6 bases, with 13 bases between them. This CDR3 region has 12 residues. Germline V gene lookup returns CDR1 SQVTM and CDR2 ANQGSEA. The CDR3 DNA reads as TGCAGCGCTGCCCGACAGTCCAATGAGCAGTTCTTC. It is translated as CSAARQSNEQFF.

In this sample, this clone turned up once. This CDR3 reads CASSPLPPVGQGYYEQYF. CDR3 bases: TGTGCCAGCAGCCCACTGCCCCCCGTGGGACAGGGGTATTACGAGCAGTACTTC. The chain carries TRBV6-2 or TRBV6-3 and TRBJ2-7, with 10 bases lining up with TRBD1. V trimming: 6 bases; J trimming: 4 bases; junction bases outside the gene matches: 18. Germline values: CDR1 MNHEY, CDR2 SVGEGT. The CDR3 sequence is 18 residues long.

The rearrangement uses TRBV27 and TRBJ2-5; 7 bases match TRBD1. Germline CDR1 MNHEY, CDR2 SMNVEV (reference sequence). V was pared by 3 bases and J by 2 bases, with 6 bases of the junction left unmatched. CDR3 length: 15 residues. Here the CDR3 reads CASSFEGQRQETQYF. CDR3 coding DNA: TGTGCCAGCAGTTTTGAGGGACAGAGGCAAGAGACCCAGTACTTC.

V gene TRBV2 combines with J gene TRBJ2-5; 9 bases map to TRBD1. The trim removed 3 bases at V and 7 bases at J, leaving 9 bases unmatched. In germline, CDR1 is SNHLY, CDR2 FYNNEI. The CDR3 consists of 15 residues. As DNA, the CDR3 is TGTGCCAGCAGTGAGAGGGACAGGGTCTTTGGGACCCAGTACTTC. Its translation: CASSERDRVFGTQYF.

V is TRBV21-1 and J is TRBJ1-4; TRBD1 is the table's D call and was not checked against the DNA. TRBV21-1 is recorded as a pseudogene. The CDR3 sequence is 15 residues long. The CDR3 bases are TGTGCCAGCGGAGCGCTGCAACAGGGGGGTGAAAAACTGTTTTTT. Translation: CASGALQQGGEKLFF.

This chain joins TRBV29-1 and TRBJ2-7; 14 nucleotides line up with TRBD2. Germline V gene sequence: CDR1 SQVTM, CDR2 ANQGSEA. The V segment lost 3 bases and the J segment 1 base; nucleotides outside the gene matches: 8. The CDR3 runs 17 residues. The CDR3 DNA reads TGCAGCGTTGAGGGGACTAGCGGGAGTAGGGTGTCCTACGAGCAGTACTTC. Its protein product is CSVEGTSGSRVSYEQYF.

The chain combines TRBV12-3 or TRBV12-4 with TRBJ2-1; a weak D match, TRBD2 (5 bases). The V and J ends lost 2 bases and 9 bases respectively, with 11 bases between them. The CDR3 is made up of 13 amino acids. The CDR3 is CASSLSGYSEQFF. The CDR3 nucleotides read TGTGCCAGCAGTTTATCGGGATACTCTGAGCAGTTCTTC.